This is a list of T cell receptor beta chains from one sample in a study of blood T cells in healthy people across ages. MiXCR, applied by TCRdb to the 5' RACE reads, yields one record per CDR3 protein. Of about 970,000 distinct CDR3 sequences detected, roughly 47% appear once; the ten largest clones hold about a fifth. The sample was blood. The source of these receptors is a woman aged 55-70 years in good health. CDR3s include the opening cysteine and the closing phenylalanine or tryptophan. D genes are given only for firm matches. Size tells how often a clone was seen (once, few, many) or the class of an expanded clone, and some rows leave it out.

size: -
J: TRBJ2-2
D: -
V: TRBV28
CDR3: CASSLLHRTGELFF
DNA: TGTGCCAGCAGTTTATTACACCGCACCGGGGAGCTGTTTTTT

size: -
J: TRBJ2-1
D: -
V: TRBV20-1
CDR3: CSASLSLGLGLNEQFF
DNA: TGCAGTGCTAGCTTGTCTCTCGGATTGGGGCTCAATGAGCAGTTCTTC

size: -
J: TRBJ2-3
D: -
V: TRBV20-1
CDR3: CSASLQLGTQYF
DNA: TGCAGTGCCTCCCTCCAACTAGGTACGCAGTATTTT

size: -
J: TRBJ2-1
D: TRBD1
V: TRBV4-1
CDR3: CASSQEAGQGYNEQFF
DNA: TGCGCCAGCAGCCAAGAAGCGGGACAGGGTTACAATGAGCAGTTCTTC

size: few
J: TRBJ1-1
D: -
V: TRBV15
CDR3: CATSRVGAGRTEAFF
DNA: TGTGCCACCAGCAGAGTAGGGGCAGGGCGGACTGAAGCTTTCTTT

size: -
J: TRBJ2-3
D: -
V: TRBV24-1
CDR3: CATSDSTMAGWGTDTQYF
DNA: TGTGCCACCAGTGATTCCACGATGGCGGGATGGGGCACAGATACGCAGTATTTT

size: once
J: TRBJ2-3
D: -
V: TRBV7-2
CDR3: CASSLAVGGSYNEQYF
DNA: TGTGCCAGCAGCTTAGCCGTGGGGGGCTCCTACAATGAGCAGTATTTT

size: once
J: TRBJ1-2
D: -
V: TRBV3-1
CDR3: CASSQESGGRDTNYGYTF
DNA: TGTGCCAGCAGCCAAGAATCCGGGGGCAGGGACACTAACTATGGCTACACCTTC

size: -
J: TRBJ2-1
D: -
V: TRBV3-1
CDR3: CASSQDLTGVPYNEQFF
DNA: TGTGCCAGCAGCCAAGATCTGACGGGAGTCCCCTACAATGAGCAGTTCTTC

size: -
J: TRBJ2-1
D: -
V: TRBV27
CDR3: CASSLKDGVSYEQFF
DNA: TGTGCCAGCAGTTTAAAGGACGGGGTCTCCTACGAGCAGTTCTTC

size: few
J: TRBJ2-7
D: -
V: TRBV27
CDR3: CASSLGGRLRDEQYF
DNA: TGTGCCAGCAGTTTGGGGGGCAGACTTCGGGACGAGCAGTACTTC